This TCR beta chain was recorded in a study of blood T cell repertoires in COVID-19. Study in general: The analysed material was cDNA or gDNA that came from T cells, B-cell-depleted T cells, or PBMCs.

The V segment lost 2 bases and the J segment 10 bases; nucleotides outside the gene matches: 4. Looked up from germline, CDR1 is SGDLS and CDR2 is YYNGEE. This CDR3 is built from 14 residues. The authors' processing: The authors estimated nucleated cell counts from reference gene primer amplification. TCRdb's copy holds only in-frame clones and misses some; the assay was immunoSEQ multiplex PCR. The DNA gave D and trimming, while V, J and clone size come from that table. Among about 270,000 clones listed, 85% were seen once. Sequencing was performed on peripheral blood. V usage is TRBV9 and J usage is TRBJ2-1; 12 bases are a match to TRBD2. This receptor was identified in a human donor in a cohort sampled during active COVID-19. CDR3 sequence (DNA): TGTGCCAGCAGCGTCGGACTAGCGGGGAGGGAGCAGTTCTTC. It specifies CASSVGLAGREQFF.